One sample yielded the 28 T cell receptor beta chains listed below, sequenced in a study of vaccination effects on CD4 cells after COVID-19. Expansion with viral peptide pools was applied to antigen-specific CD4+ T cells by the ViraFEST assay prior to sequencing. Around day 10 of culture, CD4+ T cells were separated out. It was between March and December 2020 that the person had a SARS-CoV-2 infection confirmed by PCR. Vaccine administered to participants consisted of two doses of either BNT162b2 or mRNA-1273. The antigens for these receptors are not known. Here immunoSEQ multiplex PCR was the method, and the copy in TCRdb shows in-frame clones only, minus some. Among about 14,000 clones, around 79% were seen once, and the ten largest hold 25% to 35%. The material was CD4+ T cells from PBMCs cultured with HCoV-NL63 spike peptides, obtained after COVID-19 vaccination. Receptors originate from a human donor who had a prior SARS-CoV-2 infection.

The V and J genes are TRBV6-6 and TRBJ1-1; no firm D call. Germline V gives CDR1 MNHNY, CDR2 SVGAGI (reference sequence). Between the trimmed V and J ends, which lost 0 bases and 10 bases, there was a span of 12 bases. CDR3 length equals 13 residues. This chain's CDR3 is CASSYSLGSPAFF. The DNA of the CDR3 is TGTGCCAGCAGTTACTCCCTCGGCTCTCCAGCTTTCTTT.

This clone was seen more than once but under ten times. The V gene is TRBV6-2 or TRBV6-3, the J gene TRBJ1-1; D unresolved. The V gene lost 0 bases and the J gene lost 1 base, with 15 bases spanning the gap. The CDR3 extends over 17 amino acids. Germline-derived CDR1 and CDR2 are MNHEY and SVGEGT. DNA of the CDR3: TGTGCCAGCAGTTACTCAACCACCGGGTCCAAGAACACTGAAGCTTTCTTT. It translates to CASSYSTTGSKNTEAFF.

The genes are TRBV7-2 and TRBJ1-6; D gene ambiguous. Deletions cut 5 bases from V and 10 bases from J, with 12 bases between. CDR3 length equals 13 residues. Looked up from germline, CDR1 is SGHTA and CDR2 is FQGNSA. This CDR3 is CASSPEQRSPLHF. The CDR3 DNA reads TGTGCCAGCAGCCCAGAGCAGCGATCACCCCTCCACTTT.

The rearrangement uses TRBV24-1 and TRBJ2-5; D is undetermined. There are 12 residues in the CDR3. The ends were cut back, 3 bases at V and 2 bases at J, with 3 bases in the middle. The germline CDR1 and CDR2 sequences are KGHDR and SFDVKD. The CDR3, as DNA: TGTGCCACCAGTGATGTACAAGAGACCCAGTACTTC. Its translation: CATSDVQETQYF.

As DNA, the CDR3 is TGTGCCGGCGGGGAAGTGGAGACCCAGTACTTC. It encodes CAGGEVETQYF. The chain employs TRBV30 and TRBJ2-5, with a possible D match to TRBD2 (6 bases). The germline CDR1 and CDR2 sequences are GTSNPN and SVGIG (reference sequence). The V end was cut by 8 bases, the J end by 5 bases, with 12 bases between. The CDR3 is 11 amino acids.

The chain links TRBV5-5 to TRBJ2-2; TRBD1 agrees at 9 bases. CDR1 and CDR2 (germline): SGHKS, YYEKEE (reference sequence). With V trimmed by 5 bases and J by 7 bases, 9 bases remained unmatched. The CDR3 length is 15 residues. Here the CDR3 DNA reads TGTGCCAGCAGATACACAGGGGGCCGGGGCGGGGAGCTGTTTTTT. Its protein product is CASRYTGGRGGELFF.

The rearrangement joins TRBV6-6 to TRBJ2-2; TRBD2 is a possible D gene (7 bases). CDR3 size: 16 residues. Per germline, CDR1 MNHNY and CDR2 SVGAGI (reference sequence). Trimming shortened V by 7 bases and J by 2 bases, and 17 bases separated the two germline ends. CDR3 in DNA: TGTGCCAGCACTATTGGGGGGGCTAGCAACACCGGGGAGCTGTTTTTT. Encoded protein: CASTIGGASNTGELFF.

The chain couples TRBV2 to TRBJ1-2; possible D gene TRBD1, 5 bases. The V end was cut by 0 bases, the J end by 0 bases, with 11 bases between. Germline assignment: CDR1 SNHLY and CDR2 FYNNEI. CDR3 length: 16 residues. This CDR3 is CASSEAFGASNYGYTF. CDR3 bases: TGTGCCAGCAGTGAAGCCTTCGGGGCCTCTAACTATGGCTACACCTTC.

This clone has more than one count but fewer than ten. The chain joins TRBV12-5 to TRBJ1-5; D is undetermined. There are 15 residues in the CDR3. V shed 2 bases and J shed 7 bases, with 15 bases lying between them. Germline loops: CDR1 LGHNT, CDR2 FRNRAP. The CDR3 DNA reads TGTGCTAGTGGTTTGCCTCCAAGACGGGAACAGCCCCAGCATTTT. Its protein product is CASGLPPRREQPQHF.

The V gene is TRBV7-9, the J gene TRBJ1-4, with 9 bases identical to TRBD1. The CDR3 is 15 residues long. The J segment lost 5 bases and the V segment lost 5 bases, leaving 6 bases of the junction unmatched. Germline-derived CDR1 and CDR2 are SEHNR and FQNEAQ (reference sequence). CDR3 region: CASSRTGEDNEKLFF. The CDR3 nucleotides read TGTGCCAGCAGCCGGACAGGGGAAGACAATGAAAAACTGTTTTTT.

The V call is TRBV4-2, the J call TRBJ1-3; D ambiguous. Germline values: CDR1 LGHNA, CDR2 YNFKEQ. This CDR3 contains 16 residues. The ends were cut back, 0 bases at V and 2 bases at J, with 11 bases in the middle. CDR3 nucleotide sequence: TGTGCCAGCAGCCAAGATGTCCTTAGGGCTGGAAACACCATATATTTT. Translation: CASSQDVLRAGNTIYF.

A few counts support this clone. This chain joins TRBV5-6 and TRBJ2-3, with D possibly matching TRBD2 (6 bases). CDR3 size: 17 residues. Germline V gene lookup returns CDR1 SGHDT and CDR2 YYEEEE. V was pared by 2 bases and J by 0 bases, with 16 bases between. This chain's CDR3 is CASSFWGVGSSTDTQYF. The CDR3 DNA sequence: TGTGCCAGCAGCTTTTGGGGGGTAGGCTCCAGCACAGATACGCAGTATTTT. The full variable domain, completed using reference TRBV5-6 and TRBJ2-3, is DAGVTQSPTHLIKTRGQQVTLRCSPKSGHDTVSWYQQALGQGPQFIFQYYEEEERQRGNFPDRFSGHQFPNYSSELNVNALLLGDSALYLCASSFWGVGSSTDTQYFGPGTRLTVL.

This chain joins TRBV5-1 and TRBJ2-4, with D maybe TRBD2 (6 bases). Germline V gene lookup returns CDR1 SGHRS and CDR2 YFSETQ. The CDR3 is made up of 14 amino acids. Trimming removed 0 bases from V and 9 bases from J, with 13 bases in between. CDR3 residues: CASSLVRLSGIQYF. CDR3 sequence (DNA): TGCGCCAGCAGCTTGGTCCGCCTTAGCGGCATTCAGTACTTC.

This clone was observed once. The DNA of the CDR3 is TGTGCCAGCAGCTTTCTAGCGGGAGGGGTAGACGATACGCAGTATTTT. Its translation: CASSFLAGGVDDTQYF. V usage is TRBV7-9 and J usage is TRBJ2-3, with 12 bases identical to TRBD2. The length of the CDR3 is 16 residues. Germline lookup yields CDR1 SEHNR and CDR2 FQNEAQ (reference sequence). V gave up 3 bases and J gave up 6 bases; unmatched junction bases: 7.

This chain uses TRBV30 with TRBJ1-4, with a tentative D call TRBD1 (6 bases). Germline V gives CDR1 GTSNPN, CDR2 SVGIG (reference sequence). This CDR3 contains 15 residues. The V end lost 3 bases, the J end lost 2 bases, and 13 bases lay between the germline ends. The CDR3 sequence is CAWRPRGTTNEKLFF. In DNA form, the CDR3 reads TGTGCCTGGAGGCCGAGGGGGACTACTAATGAAAAACTGTTTTTT.

This clone was recorded a few times. The chain recombines TRBV5-6 with TRBJ2-5; D is perhaps TRBD2 (5 bases). Trimming took 4 bases from V and 4 from J, leaving 20 bases between them. The CDR3 consists of 16 residues. Germline-derived CDR1 and CDR2 are SGHDT and YYEEEE. The CDR3 sequence: CASSPLGLKGRETQYF. CDR3 nucleotide sequence: TGTGCCAGCAGCCCCCTCGGACTCAAAGGGAGAGAGACCCAGTACTTC.

The chain is built from TRBV19 and TRBJ1-5; 7 nucleotides line up with TRBD1. CDR3 size: 14 residues. Trimming at V came to 4 bases and at J to 7 bases, leaving 7 bases not matched to a gene. The V gene's germline CDR1 is LNHDA and CDR2 SQIVND (reference sequence). CDR3 sequence: CASSSQGETQPQHF. The CDR3 bases are TGTGCCAGTAGTAGCCAGGGGGAAACCCAGCCCCAGCATTTT.

This clone was observed once. The rearrangement links TRBV10-3 to TRBJ2-1, with TRBD2 identical over 7 bases. The CDR3 contains 17 residues. Germline CDR1 ENHRY, CDR2 SYGVKD. After removal of 0 bases from V and 8 bases from J, the junction contained 13 bases not matched to a gene. The CDR3: CAISESTRAGVKHEQFF. The CDR3 DNA reads TGTGCCATCAGTGAGTCGACTAGGGCGGGAGTAAAACATGAGCAGTTCTTC.

The chain recombines TRBV15 with TRBJ1-1; possibly TRBD1 for D (5 bases). Germline assignment: CDR1 LNHNV and CDR2 YYDKDF (reference sequence). CDR3 length equals 15 residues. The V end was cut by 9 bases, the J end by 0 bases, with 17 bases between. CDR3 nucleotides: TGTGCCACACATCAAGGGGACGGGATGAACACTGAAGCTTTCTTT. It specifies CATHQGDGMNTEAFF.

The rearrangement links TRBV21-1 to TRBJ2-7. TRBV21-1 is termed a pseudogene. This CDR3 contains 15 residues. The CDR3 region has the DNA TGTGCCAGCAGACGGGGGTGGGACAAGCCCTACGAGCAGTACTTC. It specifies CASRRGWDKPYEQYF.

This rearrangement joins TRBV9 to TRBJ2-7, with D maybe TRBD2 (5 bases). The germline V and J ends were trimmed by 0 bases and 2 bases, with 15 bases remaining between them. The CDR3 covers 16 residues. Germline values: CDR1 SGDLS, CDR2 YYNGEE. CDR3 coding DNA: TGTGCCAGCAGCGTAGATTGGAGCGGCGAAGCCTACGAGCAGTACTTC. Translating gives CASSVDWSGEAYEQYF. The full variable domain, its missing parts supplied by reference TRBV9 and TRBJ2-7, is DSGVTQTPKHLITATGQRVTLRCSPRSGDLSVYWYQQSLDQGLQFLIQYYNGEERAKGNILERFSAQQFPDLHSELNLSSLELGDSALYFCASSVDWSGEAYEQYFGPGTRLTVT.

V is TRBV4-2 and J is TRBJ2-7, with 10 bases lining up with TRBD2. The trim removed 4 bases at V and 2 bases at J, leaving 8 bases unmatched. CDR3 length: 16 residues. Germline loops: CDR1 LGHNA, CDR2 YNFKEQ. The CDR3 sequence: CASSRGLAGEAYEQYF. The DNA for the CDR3 is TGTGCCAGCAGCCGGGGTCTAGCGGGGGAAGCCTACGAGCAGTACTTC.

The chain recombines TRBV10-3 with TRBJ1-2; D uncertain. This CDR3 spans 13 amino acids. The ends were cut back, 3 bases at V and 8 bases at J, with 13 bases in the middle. Per germline, CDR1 ENHRY and CDR2 SYGVKD. The CDR3 DNA sequence: TGTGCCATCAGTGAACGACAATCTAAGGGCTACACCTTC. Residues: CAISERQSKGYTF.

The gene calls are TRBV30 and TRBJ2-2; 7 bases fit TRBD2. CDR1 is GTSNPN and CDR2 is SVGIG in the germline V gene (reference sequence). With 3 bases clipped from V and 0 bases from J, the junction kept 10 bases outside the gene matches. There are 17 residues in the CDR3. CDR3 loop: CAWRGGAGRSNTGELFF. The CDR3 coding sequence is TGTGCCTGGAGAGGTGGAGCGGGAAGATCGAACACCGGGGAGCTGTTTTTT. The variable domain in full, with the rest retrieved from reference TRBV30 and TRBJ2-2, is SQTIHQWPATLVQPVGSPLSLECTVEGTSNPNLYWYRQAAGRGLQLLFYSVGIGQISSEVPQNLSASRPQDRQFILSSKKLLLSDSGFYLCAWRGGAGRSNTGELFFGEGSRLTVL.

The chain has TRBV15 and TRBJ1-5; 7 bases fit TRBD1. Germline trimming cut 0 bases from V and 0 bases from J; bases unmatched to any gene: 5. This CDR3 comprises 17 residues. Germline CDR1 and CDR2: LNHNV and YYDKDF (reference sequence). DNA for the CDR3: TGTGCCACCAGCAGAGATTCAGGGGGGAATAGCAATCAGCCCCAGCATTTT. Amino acid sequence: CATSRDSGGNSNQPQHF.

The chain recombines TRBV19 with TRBJ2-6; no clear D gene. Germline CDR1 LNHDA, CDR2 SQIVND (reference sequence). The CDR3 spans 15 residues. V shed 3 bases and J shed 2 bases, with 8 bases lying between them. The CDR3 DNA follows: TGTGCCAGTAGTATGCGAATTCCTGGGGCCAACGTCCTGACTTTC. Encoded protein: CASSMRIPGANVLTF.

The chain joins TRBV4-1 to TRBJ1-6, with unresolved D. Trimming removed 0 bases at V and 0 bases at J, with 9 bases between. This CDR3 is 17 amino acids long. Germline V lookup: CDR1 MGHRA, CDR2 YSYEKL. The CDR3 bases are TGCGCCAGCAGCCAAGAAACCTACTCCTCCTATAATTCACCCCTCCACTTT. Protein sequence: CASSQETYSSYNSPLHF.

V and J are TRBV10-3 and TRBJ1-6, with D possibly matching TRBD1 (5 bases). Germline V gene sequence: CDR1 ENHRY, CDR2 SYGVKD. This CDR3 spans 15 amino acids. The ends were cut back, 0 bases at V and 10 bases at J, with 13 bases in the middle. The CDR3 reads CAISESKQGGSPLHF. The DNA for the CDR3 is TGTGCCATCAGTGAGTCTAAGCAGGGTGGCTCACCCCTCCACTTT.